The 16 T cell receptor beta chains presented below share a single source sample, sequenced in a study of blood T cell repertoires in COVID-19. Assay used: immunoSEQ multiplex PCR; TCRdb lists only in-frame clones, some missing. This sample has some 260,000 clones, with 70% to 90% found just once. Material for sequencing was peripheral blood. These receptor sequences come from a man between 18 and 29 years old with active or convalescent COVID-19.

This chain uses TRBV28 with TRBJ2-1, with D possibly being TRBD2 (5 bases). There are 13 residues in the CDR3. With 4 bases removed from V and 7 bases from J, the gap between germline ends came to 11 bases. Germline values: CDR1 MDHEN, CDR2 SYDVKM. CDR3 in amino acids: CASSSLRGNEQFF. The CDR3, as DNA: TGTGCCAGCAGTTCATTACGAGGGAATGAGCAGTTCTTC.

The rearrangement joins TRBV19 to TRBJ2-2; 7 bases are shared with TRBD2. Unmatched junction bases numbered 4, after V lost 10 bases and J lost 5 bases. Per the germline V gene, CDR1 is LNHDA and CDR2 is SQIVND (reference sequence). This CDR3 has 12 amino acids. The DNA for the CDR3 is TGTGCCACCTCCGGGGGGACCGGGGAGCTGTTTTTT. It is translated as CATSGGTGELFF. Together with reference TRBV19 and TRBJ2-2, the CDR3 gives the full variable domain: DGGITQSPKYLFRKEGQNVTLSCEQNLNHDAMYWYRQDPGQGLRLIYYSQIVNDFQKGDIAEGYSVSREKKESFPLTVTSAQKNPTAFYLCATSGGTGELFFGEGSRLTVL.

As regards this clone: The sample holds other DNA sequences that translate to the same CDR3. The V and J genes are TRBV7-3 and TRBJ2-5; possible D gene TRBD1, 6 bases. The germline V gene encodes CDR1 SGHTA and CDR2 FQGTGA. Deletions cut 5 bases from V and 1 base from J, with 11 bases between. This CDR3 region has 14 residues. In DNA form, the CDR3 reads TGTGCCAGCAGCCCGACAGGACTCCAAGAGACCCAGTACTTC. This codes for CASSPTGLQETQYF.

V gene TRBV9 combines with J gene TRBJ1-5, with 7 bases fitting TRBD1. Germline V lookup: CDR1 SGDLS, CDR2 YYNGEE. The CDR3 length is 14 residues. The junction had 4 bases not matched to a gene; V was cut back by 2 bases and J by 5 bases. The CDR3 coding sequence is TGTGCCAGCAGCGTGTCCGGGACAGATCAGCCCCAGCATTTT. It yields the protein CASSVSGTDQPQHF.

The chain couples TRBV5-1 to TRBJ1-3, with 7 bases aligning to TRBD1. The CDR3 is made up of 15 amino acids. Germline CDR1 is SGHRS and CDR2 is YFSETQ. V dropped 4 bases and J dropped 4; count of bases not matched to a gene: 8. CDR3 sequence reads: CASSNSQGSGNTIYF. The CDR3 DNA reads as TGCGCCAGCAGCAACTCACAGGGGTCCGGAAACACCATATATTTT.

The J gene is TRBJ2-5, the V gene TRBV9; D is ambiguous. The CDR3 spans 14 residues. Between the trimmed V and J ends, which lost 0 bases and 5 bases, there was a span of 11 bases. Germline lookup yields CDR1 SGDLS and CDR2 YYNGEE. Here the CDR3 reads CASSVGSAGETQYF. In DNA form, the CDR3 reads TGTGCCAGCAGCGTAGGTTCTGCCGGGGAGACCCAGTACTTC.

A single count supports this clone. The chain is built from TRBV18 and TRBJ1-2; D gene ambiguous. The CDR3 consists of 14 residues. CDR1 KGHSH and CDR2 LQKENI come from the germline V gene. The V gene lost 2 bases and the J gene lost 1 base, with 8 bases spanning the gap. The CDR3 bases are TGTGCCAGCTCACCATCACAGTTTAACTATGGCTACACCTTC. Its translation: CASSPSQFNYGYTF.

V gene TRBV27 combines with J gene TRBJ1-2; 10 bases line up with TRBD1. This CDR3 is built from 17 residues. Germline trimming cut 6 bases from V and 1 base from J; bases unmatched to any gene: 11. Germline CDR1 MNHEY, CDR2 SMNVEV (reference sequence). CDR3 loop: CASRSGQGVKGNYGYTF. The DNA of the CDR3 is TGTGCCAGCAGGTCAGGACAGGGGGTAAAGGGTAACTATGGCTACACCTTC.

DNA of the CDR3: TGTGCCAGCAGCTTATTTGAGGGCGGGGAGCTGTTTTTT. It is translated as CASSLFEGGELFF. The chain joins TRBV11-2 to TRBJ2-2; possibly TRBD2 for D (5 bases). V was cut by 2 bases and J by 7 bases, with 8 bases left in between. Germline CDR1 is SGHAT and CDR2 is FQNNGV. The CDR3 covers 13 residues.

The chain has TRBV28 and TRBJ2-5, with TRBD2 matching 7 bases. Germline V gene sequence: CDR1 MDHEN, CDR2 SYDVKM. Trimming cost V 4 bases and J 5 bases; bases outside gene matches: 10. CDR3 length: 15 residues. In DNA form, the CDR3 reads TGTGCCAGCAGTTCCGGGATACCGCGGGGGGAGACCCAGTACTTC. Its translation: CASSSGIPRGETQYF.

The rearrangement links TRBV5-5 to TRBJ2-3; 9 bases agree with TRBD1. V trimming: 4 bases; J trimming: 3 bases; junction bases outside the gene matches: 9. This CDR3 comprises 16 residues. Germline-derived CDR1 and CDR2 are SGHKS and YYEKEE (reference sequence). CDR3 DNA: TGTGCCAGCAGCATCGGGGGGACAGGGCGAACAGATACGCAGTATTTT. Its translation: CASSIGGTGRTDTQYF.

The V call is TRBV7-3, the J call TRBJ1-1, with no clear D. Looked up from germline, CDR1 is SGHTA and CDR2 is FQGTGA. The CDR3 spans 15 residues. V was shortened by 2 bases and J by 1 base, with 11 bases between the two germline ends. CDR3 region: CASSLGGYGNTEAFF. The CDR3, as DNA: TGTGCCAGCAGCTTAGGAGGGTATGGGAACACTGAAGCTTTCTTT.

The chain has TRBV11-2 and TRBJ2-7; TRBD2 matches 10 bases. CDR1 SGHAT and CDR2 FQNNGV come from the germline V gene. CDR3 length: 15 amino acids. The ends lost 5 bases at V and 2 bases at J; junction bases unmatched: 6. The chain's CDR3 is CASSPSSGSTYEQYF. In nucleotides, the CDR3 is TGTGCCAGCAGCCCATCTAGCGGGAGTACCTACGAGCAGTACTTC.

CDR3 nucleotides: TGTGCCAGCAGATCCGGGACTACCCTATACAATGAGCAGTTCTTC. Encoded protein: CASRSGTTLYNEQFF. The chain uses TRBV6-5 and TRBJ2-1; 7 positions agree with TRBD2. The CDR3 is made up of 15 amino acids. Germline values: CDR1 MNHEY, CDR2 SVGAGI. V trimming: 6 bases; J trimming: 4 bases; junction bases outside the gene matches: 9.

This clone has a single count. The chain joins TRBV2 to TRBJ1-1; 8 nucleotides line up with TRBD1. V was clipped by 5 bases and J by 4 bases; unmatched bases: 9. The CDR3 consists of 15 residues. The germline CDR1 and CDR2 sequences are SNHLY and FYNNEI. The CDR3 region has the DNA TGTGCCAGCAGTAGGAGACAGGGGTCTTCCACTGAAGCTTTCTTT. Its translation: CASSRRQGSSTEAFF.

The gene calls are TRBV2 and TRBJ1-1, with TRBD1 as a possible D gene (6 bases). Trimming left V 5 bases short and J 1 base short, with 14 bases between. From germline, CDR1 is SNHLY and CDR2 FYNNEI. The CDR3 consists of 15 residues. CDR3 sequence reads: CASSQGSARNTEAFF. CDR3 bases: TGTGCCAGCAGTCAGGGGTCGGCACGGAACACTGAAGCTTTCTTT.